What follows describes a single T cell receptor (beta chain). Antigen specificity is unknown. The data belong to a study of T cells after yellow fever vaccination. CDR1 and CDR2 (germline): MGHRA, YSYEKL. The CDR3 is 16 amino acids. V lost 4 bases to trimming and J lost 3 bases, with 18 bases between them. The TCR cDNA carried a universal primer site and UMIs from 5'RACE template switching. TCRdb reprocessed the 5' RACE reads via MiXCR and lists one record per CDR3 protein. The data contain fewer than 450,000 distinct CDR3 sequences, less than 9.5% of them singletons. Study results and caveats: A limited proportion of clonotypes was detected within both the CD4 and CD8 compartments. Post-booster reappearance was seen for most primary-vaccination clones (about 96% CD4, 75% to 90% CD8).

The chain couples TRBV4-1 to TRBJ1-2; a possible D gene is TRBD1 (5 bases). This sequence was found in a man younger than 30 who received the YFV17D yellow fever vaccine. The sequencing used PBMCs, collected about 41 days after the first yellow fever vaccination. The CDR3 nucleotides read TGCGCCAGCAGCCCCCGCTTCCGGGACCATGACTATGGCTACACCTTC. Its translation: CASSPRFRDHDYGYTF.